These 8 T cell receptor beta chains were sequenced from one sample in a study of T cell repertoires in cytomegalovirus infection. TCRdb reprocessed the reads via MiXCR and lists one record per CDR3 protein. Of tens of thousands of distinct CDR3 sequences in the sample, about 54% are singletons; the top ten hold approximately 92%. No antigen has been assigned to these receptors. The sample in question was CD8+ T cells from cultured PBMCs, obtained from culture after CMV antigen stimulation. The receptor set was obtained from a human donor in good health (CMV status not recorded). Some clones in this sample may be carry-over from other donors' samples.

This chain connects TRBV7-2 to TRBJ2-7; a possible D gene is TRBD1 (6 bases). Germline values: CDR1 SGHTA, CDR2 FQGNSA. The CDR3 has 15 residues. Trimming removed 4 bases from V and 12 bases from J, with 25 bases in between. The CDR3 reads CASSSRDIVFYELYF. DNA for the CDR3: TGTGCCAGCAGCTCCCGGGACATCGTTTTCTACGAGTTGTACTTC.

This chain connects TRBV12-3 or TRBV12-4 to TRBJ2-2, with D possibly TRBD1 on 5 matching bases. This CDR3 is 15 amino acids long. Trimming stripped 1 base from V and 4 bases from J, with 10 bases between. CDR3 nucleotides: TGTGCCAGCAGTTTAGGGGCAGGGATCACCGGGGAGCTGTTTTTT. Translation gives CASSLGAGITGELFF.

This rearrangement joins TRBV5-4 to TRBJ2-2; 10 positions agree with TRBD2. With 1 base clipped from V and 7 bases from J, the junction kept 10 bases outside the gene matches. Germline CDR1 and CDR2: SGHNT and YYREEE (reference sequence). This CDR3 is 17 amino acids long. This chain's CDR3 is CASSLSSGRALSGELFF. In nucleotides, the CDR3 is TGTGCCAGCAGCTTGTCCAGCGGGAGGGCCTTGAGCGGGGAGCTGTTTTTT.

This clonotype appeared a few times. The chain couples TRBV20-1 to TRBJ1-5; no clear D. V was shortened by 5 bases and J by 3 bases, with 20 bases between the two germline ends. The CDR3 has 16 residues. The germline V gene has CDR1 DFQATT and CDR2 SNEGSKA (reference sequence). The chain's CDR3 is CSARWKSRTANQPQHF. The CDR3 DNA sequence: TGCAGTGCTCGGTGGAAATCTCGAACTGCCAATCAGCCCCAGCATTTT.

J is TRBJ2-7 and V is TRBV12-3 or TRBV12-4; D perhaps matches TRBD1 (5 bases). The CDR3 is 14 residues long. Trimming removed 1 base at V and 3 bases at J, with 10 bases between. The CDR3 protein is CASSLGQGIYEQYF. As DNA, the CDR3 is TGTGCCAGCAGTTTAGGGCAGGGAATCTACGAGCAGTACTTC.

This sequence joins TRBV7-3 and TRBJ1-1, with TRBD1 matching 7 bases. The CDR3 is 15 amino acids. Per the germline V gene, CDR1 is SGHTA and CDR2 is FQGTGA. V lost 5 bases, J lost 7 bases, and 13 bases stayed unmatched. CDR3 bases: TGTGCCAGCAGCCCCTCCCCCAGGGGGAGGGATGAAGCTTTCTTT. As protein: CASSPSPRGRDEAFF.

This clonotype has more than one count but fewer than ten. The rearrangement joins TRBV5-4 to TRBJ1-2, with D perhaps matching TRBD1 (5 bases). The V and J ends lost 3 bases and 5 bases respectively, with 14 bases between them. The CDR3 has 14 amino acids. CDR1 and CDR2 (germline): SGHNT, YYREEE (reference sequence). CDR3 sequence reads: CASSWTGDSYGYTF. In DNA, the CDR3 is TGTGCCAGCAGCTGGACCGGCGACAGTTATGGCTACACCTTC.

This clonotype was seen a few times. This sequence joins TRBV27 and TRBJ1-5; no definite D call. The CDR3 is 13 residues long. Germline CDR1 MNHEY, CDR2 SMNVEV (reference sequence). The germline V and J ends were trimmed by 5 bases and 3 bases, with 8 bases remaining between them. For the CDR3, the DNA is TGTGCCAGCAGTGGACGGGCCAATCAGCCCCAGCATTTT. Translated, it gives CASSGRANQPQHF.